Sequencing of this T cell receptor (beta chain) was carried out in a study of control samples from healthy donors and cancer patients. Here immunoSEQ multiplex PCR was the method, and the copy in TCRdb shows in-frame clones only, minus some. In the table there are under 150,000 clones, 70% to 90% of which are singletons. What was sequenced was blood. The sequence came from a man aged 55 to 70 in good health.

The CDR3: CASSWIGQGTGELFF. The CDR3 DNA is TGTGCCAGCAGCTGGATCGGACAGGGCACCGGGGAGCTGTTTTTT. This chain uses TRBV5-5 with TRBJ2-2; 8 nucleotides align to TRBD1. V was pared by 3 bases and J by 4 bases, with 5 bases of the junction left unmatched. CDR1 and CDR2 from the germline V gene are SGHKS and YYEKEE (reference sequence). There are 15 residues in the CDR3.